These 21 T cell receptor beta chains were all obtained from the same sample, sequenced in a study of T cell repertoires in cytomegalovirus infection. Using its own MiXCR run on the reads, TCRdb lists one record per CDR3 protein. The sample consists of about 360,000 distinct CDR3 sequences, around a sixth of them appearing once. The sample comprised PBMCs. These TCRs come from a human donor in good health (CMV status not recorded). Some clones in this sample may be carry-over from other donors' samples.

The table lists this clonotype with many counts. The chain employs TRBV7-8 and TRBJ1-2, with 7 nucleotides matching TRBD1. V was clipped by 6 bases and J by 4 bases; unmatched bases: 8. Germline V gives CDR1 SGHVS, CDR2 FQNEAQ. The CDR3 sequence is 14 residues long. The CDR3 coding sequence is TGTGCCAGCAGTCAGGGGGAGGGGCCCTATGGCTACACCTTC. Translating it yields CASSQGEGPYGYTF.

V gene TRBV5-1 combines with J gene TRBJ2-4; D remains ambiguous. Germline lookup yields CDR1 SGHRS and CDR2 YFSETQ. The CDR3 spans 14 residues. V was trimmed by 6 bases and J by 2 bases, leaving 12 bases between them. Here the CDR3 DNA reads TGCGCCAGCACCCCCACCGGATCCAAAAACATTCAGTACTTC. This encodes CASTPTGSKNIQYF. The full variable domain, completed using reference TRBV5-1 and TRBJ2-4, is KAGVTQTPRYLIKTRGQQVTLSCSPISGHRSVSWYQQTPGQGLQFLFEYFSETQRNKGNFPGRFSGRQFSNSRSEMNVSTLELGDSALYLCASTPTGSKNIQYFGAGTRLSVL.

This chain connects TRBV11-2 to TRBJ2-3; no clear D gene. The germline V and J ends were trimmed by 5 bases and 2 bases, with 17 bases remaining between them. The CDR3 covers 16 residues. The V gene's germline CDR1 is SGHAT and CDR2 FQNNGV. CDR3 amino acids: CASSPRQIVYTDTQYF. Here the CDR3 DNA reads TGTGCCAGCAGCCCCCGCCAGATAGTCTACACAGATACGCAGTATTTT.

This rearrangement joins TRBV5-4 to TRBJ2-5, with a tentative D call TRBD2 (7 bases). CDR1 is SGHNT and CDR2 is YYREEE in the germline V gene (reference sequence). The CDR3 contains 13 residues. The CDR3 loop is CAATGGPRETQYF. In DNA form, the CDR3 reads TGTGCGGCGACGGGGGGCCCTCGGGAGACCCAGTACTTC.

The chain is built from TRBV28 and TRBJ2-3; 7 nucleotides align to TRBD2. The CDR3 has 16 amino acids. J gave up 3 bases and V 4 bases, and 10 bases lay outside the gene matches. CDR1 and CDR2 (germline): MDHEN, SYDVKM. CDR3 in amino acids: CASSYLWGGTTDTQYF. CDR3 nucleotide sequence: TGTGCCAGCAGTTACCTTTGGGGGGGGACGACAGATACGCAGTATTTT.

This clonotype was counted ten times or more. The V and J genes are TRBV12-3 or TRBV12-4 and TRBJ1-3; TRBD1 matches at 9 bases. CDR3 size: 16 residues. Trimming removed 6 bases from V and 2 bases from J; junction bases left unmatched: 8. CDR3 nucleotide sequence: TGTGCCAGCAGCAACCTACAGGGGGCAGCTGGAAACACCATATATTTT. Protein sequence: CASSNLQGAAGNTIYF.

This clonotype has ten or more counts. The chain's CDR3 is CASTRSGTGRIGYTF. The DNA for the CDR3 is TGTGCCAGCACCAGGTCGGGGACAGGGAGAATCGGCTACACCTTC. This rearrangement joins TRBV7-9 to TRBJ1-2; 9 positions match TRBD1. CDR3 length equals 15 residues. The V segment lost 7 bases and the J segment 8 bases; nucleotides outside the gene matches: 14. Germline values: CDR1 SEHNR, CDR2 FQNEAQ (reference sequence).

This clonotype was seen ten or more times. The V and J genes are TRBV7-2 and TRBJ1-6; 8 bases fit TRBD1. V was pared by 5 bases and J by 9 bases, with 12 bases of the junction left unmatched. Germline loops: CDR1 SGHTA, CDR2 FQGNSA. The length of the CDR3 is 16 residues. The CDR3 here is CASSGGPTGGGSPLHF. CDR3 nucleotide sequence: TGTGCCAGCAGCGGAGGGCCTACAGGGGGTGGTTCACCCCTCCACTTT.

This clonotype has at least ten counts. This chain links TRBV11-1 with TRBJ2-7; D gene ambiguous. The CDR3 is 12 residues long. Germline V CDR1 and CDR2: SGHAT, FQDESV (reference sequence). Trimming took 2 bases from V and 4 from J, leaving 6 bases between them. In nucleotides, the CDR3 is TGTGCCAGCAGCTTACCCACTTACGAGCAGTACTTC. As protein: CASSLPTYEQYF.

The V and J genes are TRBV27 and TRBJ2-1; D is unclear. This CDR3 has 13 amino acids. Germline assignment: CDR1 MNHEY and CDR2 SMNVEV (reference sequence). The V gene lost 5 bases and the J gene lost 10 bases, with 15 bases spanning the gap. CDR3 nucleotides: TGTGCCAGCAGTCTGCCGTCTTTACGCGAGCAGTTCTTC. Translating gives CASSLPSLREQFF.

This clonotype appeared a single time. This rearrangement joins TRBV6-8 to TRBJ1-2; D remains unclear. CDR3 size: 14 residues. Trimming shortened V by 0 bases and J by 8 bases, and 13 bases separated the two germline ends. Germline V gives CDR1 MNHGY, CDR2 SAAAGT. Here the CDR3 DNA reads TGTGCCAGCAGTTACTCGGGGAGTTGGCAGGGCTACACCTTC. Translating gives CASSYSGSWQGYTF.

The chain uses TRBV5-1 and TRBJ2-5, with D maybe TRBD1 (5 bases). CDR1 is SGHRS and CDR2 is YFSETQ in the germline V gene. This CDR3 contains 13 residues. The V gene lost 4 bases and the J gene lost 3 bases, with 10 bases spanning the gap. CDR3 loop: CASSRKTEETQYF. As DNA, the CDR3 is TGCGCCAGCAGCAGGAAGACAGAAGAGACCCAGTACTTC.

This clonotype was seen more than once but under ten times. The rearrangement links TRBV29-1 to TRBJ1-1, with 10 bases fitting TRBD1. This CDR3 is 13 amino acids long. Trimming took 7 bases from V and 5 from J; bases not matched to a gene: 7. The germline V gene encodes CDR1 SQVTM and CDR2 ANQGSEA. CDR3 sequence reads: CSAGDRGMTEAFF. The CDR3 DNA reads as TGCAGCGCTGGGGACAGGGGAATGACTGAAGCTTTCTTT.

The chain recombines TRBV27 with TRBJ2-5, with TRBD1 identical over 10 bases. The CDR3 length is 14 residues. The junction had 3 bases not matched to a gene; V was cut back by 6 bases and J by 2 bases. CDR1 and CDR2 (germline): MNHEY, SMNVEV (reference sequence). The CDR3 loop reads CASSPGQGQETQYF. The CDR3 DNA follows: TGTGCCAGCAGCCCGGGACAGGGGCAAGAGACCCAGTACTTC.

The chain links TRBV11-2 to TRBJ2-1; maybe TRBD2 (5 bases). The V and J ends lost 1 base and 8 bases respectively, with 12 bases between them. The CDR3 is 14 residues long. The germline V gene encodes CDR1 SGHAT and CDR2 FQNNGV. In DNA, the CDR3 is TGTGCCAGCAGCTTAGGGAGTACTAGGGATGAGCAGTTCTTC. This encodes CASSLGSTRDEQFF.

This clonotype was counted a few times. The rearrangement uses TRBV7-6 and TRBJ2-5; 8 bases map to TRBD1. CDR3 length: 13 amino acids. V gave up 4 bases and J gave up 7 bases; unmatched junction bases: 5. Germline CDR1 SGHVS, CDR2 FNYEAQ. The CDR3 nucleotides read TGTGCCAGCAGCTCCTCAGGACAGGGGACCCAGTACTTC. Translation gives CASSSSGQGTQYF.

The gene calls are TRBV7-2 and TRBJ2-5; TRBD2 aligns across 8 bases. From germline, CDR1 is SGHTA and CDR2 FQGNSA. There are 16 residues in the CDR3. The V segment lost 5 bases and the J segment 5 bases; nucleotides outside the gene matches: 13. CDR3 in amino acids: CASSPFLGGAGETQYF. The DNA of the CDR3 is TGTGCCAGCAGCCCATTTCTCGGGGGGGCGGGGGAGACCCAGTACTTC. Filled out from reference TRBV7-2 and TRBJ2-5, the complete variable domain reads GAGVSQSPSNKVTEKGKDVELRCDPISGHTALYWYRQSLGQGLEFLIYFQGNSAPDKSGLPSDRFSAERTGGSVSTLTIQRTQQEDSAVYLCASSPFLGGAGETQYFGPGTRLLVL.

Only a few counts were recorded for this clonotype. The genes are TRBV19 and TRBJ2-3, with TRBD1 identical over 8 bases. The CDR3 covers 13 residues. CDR1 and CDR2 from the germline V gene are LNHDA and SQIVND (reference sequence). Losses at the gene ends were 10 bases for V and 3 bases for J; bases not matched to a gene: 6. CDR3 sequence reads: CATRQGKTDTQYF. CDR3 bases: TGTGCCACGAGACAGGGGAAGACAGATACGCAGTATTTT.

Many counts were recorded for this clonotype. The chain has TRBV11-2 and TRBJ2-2, with 9 positions matching TRBD2. J lost 5 bases, V lost 1 base, and 2 bases had no gene match. Germline V lookup: CDR1 SGHAT, CDR2 FQNNGV. This CDR3 has 15 amino acids. DNA for the CDR3: TGTGCCAGCAGCTTAGTTAGCGGGAGAACCGGGGAGCTGTTTTTT. Translation: CASSLVSGRTGELFF.

The chain uses TRBV7-2 and TRBJ1-2, with D unclear. V was pared by 0 bases and J by 0 bases, with 11 bases between. The CDR3 length is 16 residues. CDR1 SGHTA and CDR2 FQGNSA come from the germline V gene. The CDR3 here is CASSLAGRPANYGYTF. CDR3 DNA: TGTGCCAGCAGCTTAGCAGGACGTCCAGCTAACTATGGCTACACCTTC.

In this sample, this clonotype turned up a few times. The J gene is TRBJ1-1, the V gene TRBV12-3 or TRBV12-4, with D perhaps TRBD1 (5 bases). This CDR3 spans 14 amino acids. V was cut by 6 bases and J by 4 bases, with 15 bases left in between. CDR3 nucleotides: TGTGCCAGCAGGCAGGGAGGGCGAGGCACTGAAGCTTTCTTT. Its translation: CASRQGGRGTEAFF.